This T cell receptor beta chain originates from a study of T cell repertoires in cytomegalovirus infection. The CDR3 has 16 amino acids. With 3 bases clipped from V and 2 bases from J, the junction kept 9 bases outside the gene matches. Germline V gives CDR1 SQVTM, CDR2 ANQGSEA. Study-wide results and limits: Clonotype analysis showed dominance of the ex vivo response by HLA-C-restricted CMV-specific TCR beta clonotypes. Cumulative public TCR beta family frequency identified carriers of CMV plus the relevant HLA.

TCRdb re-derived calls from the reads in MiXCR, one entry per CDR3 protein. Of about 360,000 distinct CDR3 sequences in the sample, around 18% are singletons; the top ten hold roughly 9%. This clonotype was seen a few times. Antigen specificity is unknown. The source is a human donor in good health (CMV status not recorded). Some clones in this sample may be carry-over from other donors' samples. Sequenced input: PBMCs. This chain connects TRBV29-1 to TRBJ2-1, with 8 nucleotides matching TRBD2. For the CDR3, the DNA is TGCAGCGTTGAGGGACTAGGGAATACCCCCTACAATGAGCAGTTCTTC. Protein product: CSVEGLGNTPYNEQFF.